This TCR beta chain was captured by sequencing in a study of Ad26.COV2.S vaccination and SARS-CoV-2 variants. For the study at large: Of the COV1001 trial arms, the Ad26.COV2.S arm included the donor. Dosing was one shot or two shots 56 days apart. Broader study findings: There was a possibility that the TCR breadth and depth analyses underestimated total T cell responses. While placebo recipients had lower spike-specific TCR breadth, vaccine recipients had more.

Of note for this clone: As yet, its antigen is unknown.

Treatment specified: some 20 received Ad26.COV2.S at low or high dose, single or two shots; 5 received placebo; per-sample allocation not given. Sampling occurred on day 63 after the first vaccine or placebo injection. TCRdb's copy holds only in-frame clones and misses some; the assay was immunoSEQ multiplex PCR. The sample has 400,000 to 450,000 clones; about 93% are singletons. V was cut by 1 base and J by 3 bases, with 6 bases left in between. The CDR3 has 13 amino acids. The V gene's germline CDR1 is SGHAT and CDR2 FQNNGV. V gene TRBV11-2 combines with J gene TRBJ2-5, with D uncertain. Sample: peripheral blood, taken in a trial of Ad26.COV2.S vaccine versus placebo. This TCR came from a person between 18 and 65 years old who received the Ad26.COV2.S COVID-19 vaccine or a placebo. CDR3 bases: TGTGCCAGCAGCTTAGTTTTGGAAGAGACCCAGTACTTC. It is translated as CASSLVLEETQYF.